Listed below are T cell receptor beta chains from one sample, sequenced in a study of CD8+ T cells in alopecia areata. Some clones are missing from TCRdb's copy, which holds only in-frame ones; the method was immunoSEQ multiplex PCR. The data show 140,000 to 150,000 clones, approximately 50% seen once. Specimen: CD4+ T cells sorted from blood, collected at week 0. The origin of the receptors is a human donor with alopecia areata. Each CDR3 is given without its conserved first and last residue. Fields, in order: J gene, D gene, V gene, CDR3 protein. A D gene is named only where the DNA matches it firmly.

TRBJ2-7	TRBD2	TRBV10-3	AISDPGTRGREQY
TRBJ2-7	.	TRBV19	ASRRAGDGYEQY
TRBJ2-6	.	TRBV7-2	ASSLGWAQGANVLT
TRBJ2-7	.	TRBV10-3	AISTGTAGEQY
TRBJ2-1	.	TRBV6-6	ASSASDNEQF
TRBJ2-7	.	TRBV4-3	ASSQARSYEQY
TRBJ2-5	TRBD2	TRBV7-9	ASSVGTSGSSETQY
TRBJ1-2	TRBD1	TRBV11-2	ASSPTPTGAGYT
TRBJ1-2	.	TRBV27	ASSDFPANYGYT
TRBJ1-2	TRBD1	TRBV29-1	SVDRDRAYGYT
TRBJ1-5	.	TRBV6-6	ASSSYNQPQH
TRBJ1-5	.	TRBV7-2	ASSLSLGNQPQH
TRBJ2-2	.	TRBV7-7	ASSLLGPGLTGELF
TRBJ2-1	.	TRBV29-1	SVEVPPVKQF
TRBJ1-1	.	TRBV7-9	ASSSSH
TRBJ1-2	.	TRBV29-1	SVEYPGTPNYGYT
TRBJ2-6	.	TRBV5-1	ASSPLPPGANVLT
TRBJ2-2	.	TRBV11-3	ASSLEGHGELF
TRBJ1-1	.	TRBV20-1	SAMSREAF
TRBJ2-7	TRBD1	TRBV9	ASSVRDRDGQY
TRBJ2-7	TRBD1	TRBV5-1	ASSLETGRYEQY
TRBJ1-5	TRBD1	TRBV4-1	ASSYDRDISNQPQH
TRBJ2-5	.	TRBV7-9	AIRTEQETQY
TRBJ2-7	.	TRBV28	ASSSPGQRADYEQY
TRBJ1-1	TRBD1	TRBV7-6	ASSYEPGQGSAAF
TRBJ1-5	.	TRBV29-1	SVGVGWGQPQH
TRBJ1-2	TRBD1	TRBV30	AWSGTGGINYGYT
TRBJ1-1	.	TRBV10-3	AISESQGATEAF
TRBJ1-3	.	TRBV18	ASSPLGPDSGNTIY
TRBJ2-1	TRBD2	TRBV27	ASSLRLAGVSYNEQF
TRBJ1-5	.	TRBV18	ASSPGGGLQPQH
TRBJ2-5	TRBD1	TRBV5-1	ASSSSGTGQETQY
TRBJ2-5	.	TRBV29-1	SVEAGQGRTQY
TRBJ2-1	TRBD2	TRBV2	ASRGLAGGRDEQF
TRBJ2-1	.	TRBV30	AAGGTLPGNEQF
TRBJ1-4	TRBD1	TRBV30	AWSTLTGGEKLF
TRBJ2-1	TRBD2	TRBV5-1	ASSRRVGSGLSSYNEQF
TRBJ1-5	.	TRBV30	AWSDRSNQPQH
TRBJ2-1	.	TRBV11-2	ASKTRGHYNEQF
TRBJ1-2	TRBD1	TRBV29-1	SVGQGGGYT
TRBJ1-5	.	TRBV27	ASSPLPAWGKGNQPQH
TRBJ1-3	.	TRBV4-3	ASSQEGISGNTIY
TRBJ2-1	TRBD2	TRBV7-9	ASSPGLAGGRYNEQF
TRBJ2-5	.	TRBV30	AWSTKGETQY
TRBJ2-3	.	TRBV29-1	SGQKGGTDTQY
TRBJ2-2	TRBD2	TRBV29-1	SVRTSGRPNTGELF
TRBJ2-2	.	TRBV29-1	SVGTENTGELF
TRBJ2-3	TRBD2	TRBV19	ASSIGGRGTDTQY
TRBJ2-2	.	TRBV14	ASSHIRSPNTGELF
TRBJ2-3	TRBD2	TRBV27	AARPAGVVDTQY
TRBJ1-2	.	TRBV27	ASRGFRGGSIPNYGYT